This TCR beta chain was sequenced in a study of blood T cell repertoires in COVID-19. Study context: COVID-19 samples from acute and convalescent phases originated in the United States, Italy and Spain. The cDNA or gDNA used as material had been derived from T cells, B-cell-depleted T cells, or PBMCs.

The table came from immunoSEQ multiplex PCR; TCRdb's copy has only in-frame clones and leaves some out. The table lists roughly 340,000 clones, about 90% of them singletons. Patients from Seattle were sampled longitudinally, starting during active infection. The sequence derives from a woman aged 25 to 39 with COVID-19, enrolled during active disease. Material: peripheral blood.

The CDR3 DNA is TGTGCCAGCAGCCAAGAACACAGGGTCCAAGAGACCCAGTACTTC. Its protein is CASSQEHRVQETQYF. The J gene is TRBJ2-5, the V gene TRBV3-1 (or the pseudogene TRBV3-2), with a tentative D call TRBD1 (6 bases). The CDR3 has 15 amino acids. Germline-derived CDR1 and CDR2 are LGHDT and YNNKEL (reference sequence). V shed 0 bases and J shed 1 base, with 9 bases lying between them.